Presented here are 19 T cell receptor beta chains from one specimen sequenced in a study of blood T cell repertoires in COVID-19. Data came from immunoSEQ multiplex PCR; TCRdb stores just in-frame clones and leaves some out. The sample has around 300,000 clones; 80% to 95% are singletons. The sequenced material came from PBMCs or T cells enriched from blood (not recorded which). The receptor source for this set is a woman in her twenties or thirties who had recovered from COVID-19.

The chain combines TRBV7-9 with TRBJ1-1; 8 bases are shared with TRBD1. Germline CDR1 SEHNR, CDR2 FQNEAQ (reference sequence). The V gene end was trimmed by 6 bases and the J gene end by 0 bases; junction bases not matched to a gene: 6. CDR3 length: 15 residues. CDR3 DNA sequence: TGTGCCAGCAGACTTGCAGGGGGCGTGAACACTGAAGCTTTCTTT. Amino acids: CASRLAGGVNTEAFF.

The rearrangement uses TRBV29-1 and TRBJ2-1; weak D call: TRBD1 (6 bases). The CDR3 loop spans 13 amino acids. Germline V gene sequence: CDR1 SQVTM, CDR2 ANQGSEA. Trimming shortened V by 5 bases and J by 9 bases, and 17 bases separated the two germline ends. DNA for the CDR3: TGCAGCGTTTTTAAAGACAGGAATTCTGAGCAGTTCTTC. It codes for CSVFKDRNSEQFF.

V usage is TRBV6-2 or TRBV6-3 and J usage is TRBJ2-3; D is ambiguous. In germline, CDR1 is MNHEY, CDR2 SVGEGT. Trimming took off 2 bases at V and 3 bases at J, with 6 bases between the two ends. The CDR3 covers 13 residues. CDR3: CASSYDFTDTQYF. The CDR3 nucleotides are TGTGCCAGCAGTTACGACTTTACAGATACGCAGTATTTT.

The chain uses TRBV24-1 and TRBJ1-2, with 12 bases fitting TRBD1. V gave up 4 bases and J gave up 7 bases; unmatched junction bases: 6. This CDR3 has 15 amino acids. Germline V CDR1 and CDR2: KGHDR, SFDVKD. CDR3 sequence: CATSEEGQGARGYTF. The CDR3 DNA sequence: TGTGCCACCAGTGAGGAGGGACAGGGGGCGCGTGGCTACACCTTC.

The J gene is TRBJ2-3, the V gene TRBV25-1; 12 bases agree with TRBD2. The germline CDR1 and CDR2 sequences are MGHDK and SYGVNS. V lost 2 bases, J lost 9 bases, and 12 bases stayed unmatched. The CDR3 is 17 amino acids. CDR3 protein: CASSEHLRLAGDGTQYF. CDR3 DNA sequence: TGTGCCAGCAGTGAACACCTAAGACTAGCGGGAGACGGCACGCAGTATTTT.

This clone was detected once. The chain uses TRBV2 and TRBJ1-3; TRBD1 aligns across 9 bases. The trim removed 5 bases at V and 4 bases at J, leaving 6 bases unmatched. The CDR3 is made up of 15 amino acids. CDR1 and CDR2 (germline): SNHLY, FYNNEI. In DNA, the CDR3 is TGTGCCAGCAGTCGGACAGGGGTTTCAGGAAACACCATATATTTT. This sequence encodes CASSRTGVSGNTIYF.

The chain couples TRBV6-1 to TRBJ2-7; perhaps TRBD1 as D (5 bases). Germline V lookup: CDR1 MNHNS, CDR2 SASEGT. Deletions cut 2 bases from V and 2 bases from J, with 7 bases between. The CDR3 contains 13 residues. The DNA of the CDR3 is TGTGCCAGCAGTGAATGGGGCGCCTACGAGCAGTACTTC. Translating it yields CASSEWGAYEQYF.

This clone has a single count. The gene calls are TRBV19 and TRBJ2-2; the D is unclear. The CDR3 covers 16 residues. Germline CDR1 reads LNHDA; CDR2 reads SQIVND (reference sequence). V was shortened by 9 bases and J by 2 bases, with 19 bases between the two germline ends. The CDR3 region has the DNA TGTGCCAGCTTACCCGCCGAGAGCTTTAACACCGGGGAGCTGTTTTTT. This sequence encodes CASLPAESFNTGELFF.

The chain recombines TRBV2 with TRBJ2-5, with a possible D match to TRBD1 (5 bases). The germline V gene has CDR1 SNHLY and CDR2 FYNNEI. The CDR3 runs to 16 residues. Trimming cost V 6 bases and J 3 bases, with 20 bases left between them. Here the CDR3 DNA reads TGTGCCAGCAGACCCTATGGGGCGCCTCCAAAAGAGACCCAGTACTTC. This gives the protein CASRPYGAPPKETQYF.

V and J are TRBV6-5 and TRBJ1-4, with 7 bases identical to TRBD1. CDR1 and CDR2 from the germline V gene are MNHEY and SVGAGI. The CDR3 loop spans 14 amino acids. V shed 4 bases and J 3 bases; nucleotides not matched to a gene: 2. In DNA form, the CDR3 reads TGTGCCAGCAGTTTCGGGACAGCTAATGAAAAACTGTTTTTT. The encoded protein is CASSFGTANEKLFF.

The chain links TRBV27 to TRBJ2-1; TRBD2 might be the D (5 bases). The V and J ends lost 3 bases and 9 bases respectively, with 12 bases between them. The CDR3 is made up of 13 amino acids. From germline, CDR1 is MNHEY and CDR2 SMNVEV (reference sequence). The CDR3: CASSFEGRGEQFF. The CDR3 DNA reads as TGTGCCAGCAGTTTTGAGGGTCGAGGTGAGCAGTTCTTC.

The chain combines TRBV3-1 (or the pseudogene TRBV3-2) with TRBJ2-2; 7 positions agree with TRBD1. Per the germline V gene, CDR1 is LGHDT and CDR2 is YNNKEL (reference sequence). The CDR3 totals 14 residues. V trimming: 0 bases; J trimming: 7 bases; junction bases outside the gene matches: 2. The CDR3 sequence: CASSQEGGIGELFF. CDR3 DNA: TGTGCCAGCAGCCAAGAAGGGGGCATCGGGGAGCTGTTTTTT.

The chain employs TRBV28 and TRBJ1-4; 11 nucleotides line up with TRBD1. The ends lost 5 bases at V and 7 bases at J; junction bases unmatched: 6. The CDR3 length is 15 residues. Germline lookup yields CDR1 MDHEN and CDR2 SYDVKM. This CDR3 is CASSPGDRGTEKLFF. CDR3 bases: TGTGCCAGCAGTCCTGGGGACAGGGGGACTGAAAAACTGTTTTTT.

In nucleotides, the CDR3 is TGTGCCAGCTCATCCGGGACAGGGGACCTCTATGGCTACACCTTC. Translating it yields CASSSGTGDLYGYTF. This chain links TRBV18 with TRBJ1-2; TRBD1 aligns across 10 bases. Trimming removed 5 bases from V and 4 bases from J; junction bases left unmatched: 7. This CDR3 is 15 amino acids long. Germline CDR1 reads KGHSH; CDR2 reads LQKENI. The full variable domain, its missing parts supplied by reference TRBV18 and TRBJ1-2, is NAGVMQNPRHLVRRRGQEARLRCSPMKGHSHVYWYRQLPEEGLKFMVYLQKENIIDESGMPKERFSAEFPKEGPSILRIQQVVRGDSAAYFCASSSGTGDLYGYTFGSGTRLTVV.

This chain uses TRBV19 with TRBJ2-3, with 7 nucleotides matching TRBD2. The ends lost 5 bases at V and 0 bases at J; junction bases unmatched: 5. This CDR3 spans 15 amino acids. Germline lookup yields CDR1 LNHDA and CDR2 SQIVND (reference sequence). The CDR3: CASSPTSASTDTQYF. The CDR3 DNA reads as TGTGCCAGTAGTCCAACTAGCGCCAGCACAGATACGCAGTATTTT. The variable domain in full, completed from reference TRBV19 and TRBJ2-3, reads DGGITQSPKYLFRKEGQNVTLSCEQNLNHDAMYWYRQDPGQGLRLIYYSQIVNDFQKGDIAEGYSVSREKKESFPLTVTSAQKNPTAFYLCASSPTSASTDTQYFGPGTRLTVL.

The V and J genes are TRBV30 and TRBJ2-3; a weak D match, TRBD2 (5 bases). Trimming left V 3 bases short and J 4 bases short, with 5 bases between. The CDR3 is made up of 11 amino acids. Germline V gene lookup returns CDR1 GTSNPN and CDR2 SVGIG (reference sequence). CDR3 sequence reads: CAWRGADTQYF. The CDR3 DNA follows: TGTGCCTGGAGGGGAGCAGATACGCAGTATTTT. The variable domain in full, with the rest retrieved from reference TRBV30 and TRBJ2-3, is SQTIHQWPATLVQPVGSPLSLECTVEGTSNPNLYWYRQAAGRGLQLLFYSVGIGQISSEVPQNLSASRPQDRQFILSSKKLLLSDSGFYLCAWRGADTQYFGPGTRLTVL.

The chain links TRBV5-5 to TRBJ2-1, with TRBD2 matching over 9 bases. CDR1 and CDR2 (germline): SGHKS, YYEKEE (reference sequence). With V trimmed by 4 bases and J by 7 bases, 12 bases remained unmatched. The CDR3 contains 16 residues. CDR3 in amino acids: CASSRSVSGSRNEQFF. CDR3 sequence (DNA): TGTGCCAGCAGCCGTTCCGTTAGCGGGAGTAGGAATGAGCAGTTCTTC.

The rearrangement joins TRBV28 to TRBJ1-1; D ambiguous. The germline V gene encodes CDR1 MDHEN and CDR2 SYDVKM. V shed 5 bases and J shed 0 bases, with 10 bases lying between them. The CDR3 has 14 amino acids. CDR3: CASSLNGVNTEAFF. The CDR3 coding sequence is TGTGCCAGCAGTCTAAACGGGGTGAACACTGAAGCTTTCTTT.

The chain combines TRBV5-1 with TRBJ2-1; TRBD1 is a possible D gene (5 bases). CDR1 is SGHRS, CDR2 YFSETQ, per germline. The CDR3 is made up of 14 amino acids. V lost 5 bases and J 1 base, leaving 10 bases between the germline ends. The CDR3 nucleotides read TGCGCCAGCAGTGATAGGGGATCCTACAATGAGCAGTTCTTC. Translated: CASSDRGSYNEQFF.